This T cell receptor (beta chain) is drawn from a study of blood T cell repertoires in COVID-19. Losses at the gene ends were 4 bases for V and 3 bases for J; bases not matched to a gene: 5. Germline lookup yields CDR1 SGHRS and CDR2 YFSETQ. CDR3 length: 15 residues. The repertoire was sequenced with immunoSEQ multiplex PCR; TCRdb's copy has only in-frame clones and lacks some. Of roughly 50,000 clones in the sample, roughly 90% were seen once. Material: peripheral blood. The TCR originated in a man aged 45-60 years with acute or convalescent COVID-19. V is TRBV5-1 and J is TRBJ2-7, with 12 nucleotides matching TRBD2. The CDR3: CASSPGTSGLYEQYF. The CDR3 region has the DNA TGCGCCAGCAGCCCCGGGACTAGCGGGCTCTACGAGCAGTACTTC.